The 14 T cell receptor beta chains in this list originate from one sample, sequenced in a study of shared T cell receptors in the human thymus. Clones were sequenced by immunoSEQ multiplex PCR, and TCRdb holds only the in-frame ones, with some missing. The table includes approximately 760,000 clones, approximately 83% detected once. The sample was also linked to a second study, of human thymus T cells.

Specimen: thymocytes. Receptors were obtained from a girl under three years old with a congenital heart defect.

V and J are TRBV15 and TRBJ1-3; D is undetermined. Germline lookup yields CDR1 LNHNV and CDR2 YYDKDF (reference sequence). This CDR3 contains 15 residues. V was trimmed by 3 bases and J by 0 bases, leaving 9 bases between them. The CDR3 bases are TGTGCCACCAGCAGTGAGAAGATCTCTGGAAACACCATATATTTT. This gives the protein CATSSEKISGNTIYF.

This chain connects TRBV27 to TRBJ1-5; 9 bases match TRBD1. This CDR3 is 20 amino acids long. CDR1 is MNHEY, CDR2 SMNVEV, per germline (reference sequence). V lost 7 bases to trimming and J lost 0 bases; unmatched junction nucleotides: 19. The CDR3: CASKGTGTHTKSHSNQPQHF. Here the CDR3 DNA reads TGTGCCAGCAAAGGGACAGGGACTCACACAAAATCCCATAGCAATCAGCCCCAGCATTTT.

The V call is TRBV14, the J call TRBJ1-4; 7 bases line up with TRBD1. In germline, CDR1 is SGHDN, CDR2 FVKESK. The CDR3 has 15 residues. The V and J ends lost 4 bases and 5 bases, in that order; junction bases with no gene match: 7. The CDR3 sequence: CASSPPGQPNEKLFF. As DNA, the CDR3 is TGTGCCAGCAGCCCGCCGGGACAGCCAAATGAAAAACTGTTTTTT.

As concerns this clone: Its ends do not fully match the called genes, so a read error is possible. V gene TRBV7-9 combines with J gene TRBJ2-5, with D tentatively TRBD2 (5 bases). The CDR3 totals 13 residues. Germline CDR1 reads SEHNR; CDR2 reads FQNEAQ (reference sequence). CDR3 amino acids: CARSFGDWGTQYF. CDR3 nucleotide sequence: TGTGCCAGAAGCTTCGGGGATTGGGGGACCCAGTACTTC.

This chain joins TRBV2 and TRBJ1-3; a weak D match, TRBD1 (5 bases). With 4 bases removed from V and 4 bases from J, the gap between germline ends came to 8 bases. Germline V gene lookup returns CDR1 SNHLY and CDR2 FYNNEI. The CDR3 length is 13 residues. The CDR3 region has the DNA TGTGCCAGCAGTGGGACATTAGGAAACACCATATATTTT. The encoded protein is CASSGTLGNTIYF.

V is TRBV13 and J is TRBJ2-1; D not certain. The germline V and J ends were trimmed by 11 bases and 9 bases, with 17 bases remaining between them. Germline V gene lookup returns CDR1 PRHDT and CDR2 FYEKMQ (reference sequence). The CDR3 has 12 amino acids. The CDR3 DNA is TGTGCCGGATCCTCCGCCCGCGGTGAGCAGTTCTTC. The encoded protein is CAGSSARGEQFF.

The chain combines TRBV11-2 with TRBJ2-5; D might be TRBD2 (5 bases). V lost 4 bases and J lost 5, with 17 bases in between. This CDR3 spans 15 amino acids. Germline V gene sequence: CDR1 SGHAT, CDR2 FQNNGV. The CDR3 coding sequence is TGTGCCAGCAGCTCCAACCGGGGTCGGGCCGAGACCCAGTACTTC. Translating it yields CASSSNRGRAETQYF.

This chain connects TRBV20-1 to TRBJ1-2; 9 bases match TRBD1. The CDR3 totals 11 residues. CDR1 is DFQATT, CDR2 SNEGSKA, per germline (reference sequence). With V trimmed by 2 bases and J by 11 bases, 3 bases remained unmatched. The CDR3 DNA is TGCAGTGCTAGATACAGGGGGCGGTACACCTTC. This codes for CSARYRGRYTF.

This chain connects TRBV7-8 to TRBJ2-7; 12 bases align to TRBD2. CDR1 and CDR2 (germline): SGHVS, FQNEAQ. The CDR3 consists of 14 residues. V shed 4 bases, J shed 4 bases, and the junction held 2 bases outside the gene matches. The CDR3 loop is CASSSTSGGYEQYF. As DNA, the CDR3 is TGTGCCAGCAGCTCTACTAGCGGGGGGTACGAGCAGTACTTC.

This chain connects TRBV11-2 to TRBJ1-2; D is undetermined. The CDR3 is 14 residues long. Trimming cost V 5 bases and J 4 bases, with 14 bases left between them. Germline V gene lookup returns CDR1 SGHAT and CDR2 FQNNGV. CDR3 amino acids: CASSPGPAGYGYTF. CDR3 coding DNA: TGTGCCAGCAGCCCTGGGCCGGCGGGCTATGGCTACACCTTC.

The chain joins TRBV25-1 to TRBJ2-1; D unclear. Deletions cut 4 bases from V and 4 bases from J, with 8 bases between. CDR3 length: 13 amino acids. The germline V gene encodes CDR1 MGHDK and CDR2 SYGVNS. The CDR3 loop is CASSVLAYNEQFF. CDR3 bases: TGTGCCAGCAGTGTGTTAGCATACAATGAGCAGTTCTTC.

This clone has only one observation. The chain couples TRBV5-8 to TRBJ2-7; D is unclear. This CDR3 contains 18 residues. Trimming removed 1 base at V and 3 bases at J, with 23 bases between. Germline assignment: CDR1 SGHTS and CDR2 YDEGEE. CDR3 DNA sequence: TGTGCCAGCAGCTTGATTACCGAAGTGGGCCCCGACGACTACGAGCAGTACTTC. It specifies CASSLITEVGPDDYEQYF.

This CDR3 reads CASSTPARGVYQETQYF. The CDR3 bases are TGTGCCAGCAGCACTCCCGCACGCGGGGTGTACCAAGAGACCCAGTACTTC. The chain links TRBV9 to TRBJ2-5; the D gene is possibly TRBD2 (6 bases). V lost 4 bases, J lost 0 bases, and 19 bases lay in between. This CDR3 comprises 17 residues. From germline, CDR1 is SGDLS and CDR2 YYNGEE.

CDR3 amino acids: CASSPPGDVPREAFF. Written as DNA, the CDR3 is TGTGCCAGCAGTCCCCCCGGAGATGTACCGAGAGAAGCTTTCTTT. The genes are TRBV27 and TRBJ1-1; D is ambiguous. The CDR3 contains 15 residues. V was shortened by 5 bases and J by 8 bases, with 21 bases between the two germline ends. Germline lookup yields CDR1 MNHEY and CDR2 SMNVEV (reference sequence).